Sequencing of this T cell receptor beta chain was carried out in a study of CD4 T cells in relation to SARS-CoV-2 and coronaviruses (dated by TCRdb to the early 2020s). Notes on the research overall: In the ViraFEST assay, PBMCs were grown with antigen for around nine days, and TCR beta CDR3s were then sequenced to identify antigen-specific clonal expansions. Among the 12 convalescent patients, 8 males and 4 females were included, and two of the subjects were Hispanic. At the level of individual TCR clonotypes, the study measured memory CD4+ T cell crossreactivity between SARS-CoV-2 spike protein and common cold coronavirus spike proteins. A median age of roughly 39 years, with a range of about 21 to 80 years, was recorded for the full convalescent cohort of around twelve patients. The Adaptive Biotechnologies TCR-sequencing kit was used to sequence samples from three pre-COVID donors and the naive versus memory experiments, while other data came from Illumina-based sequencing. HLA restriction was mapped for shared crossreactive spike epitopes using patient-derived lymphoblastoid cell lines. A different TCR-beta assay, based on Illumina, was used to sequence expansion assays from other donors in the study. General study outcomes and caveats: Because no donor provided both pre-pandemic and post-infection samples, tracing the source of pre-existing responses was limited. Since the crossreactivity analysis centred on spike protein, crossreactivity against other viral proteins was not assessed. Compared with monoreactive clones, crossreactive clones had significantly weaker SARS-CoV-2-driven expansion, a result consistent with antigenic imprinting. In around two thirds of donors, memory CD4+ clonotypes turned up that crossrecognized SARS-CoV-2 and at least one common cold coronavirus spike. The study was constrained by small numbers of patients and of tested TCRs. Naive versus memory sequencing indicated the assay detects memory recall responses rather than primary responses primed during culture.

Survey-level immunoSEQ TCR-beta sequencing was performed on DNA from CEF-cultured naive and memory CD4+ T cells. The published analysis was carried out like this. Preprocessing removed nonproductive sequences and CDR3s not starting with C, not ending with F or W, or shorter than 7 amino acids. The MANAFEST web app identified antigen-specific clonotypes based on expansion compared with the reference and other culture wells. A clone was considered positive if significant expansion relative to the reference culture was observed in 2 of 3 replicate wells at an FDR below 0.05. To be called positive, a clone also had to show significant expansion compared with every other tandem well and an odds ratio greater than 5. Cultured and uncultured naive and memory CD4+ repertoires were searched for previously identified spike- and CEF-reactive CDR3s. Pairwise Levenshtein distance, computed with the stringdist R package after three terminal residues were trimmed from each end, was used as the measure of CDR3 homology. Here the immuneACCESS table is served through TCRdb, limited to in-frame sequences with V and J called. Missing clones are a known gap in these copies; in checked studies unresolved V genes cover under half, and the rest lacks a known reason. The DNA gave D and trimming, while V, J and clone size come from that table. This sample holds about 34,000 clones; around 76% were observed only once. Clones ranked in the top ten supply nearly 3.5% of the sample.

Sequences MDHEN (CDR1) and SYDVKM (CDR2) are obtained from the germline V gene. The CDR3 goes from the cysteine to the phenylalanine over 14 residues. This entry keeps only the CDR3 DNA: 42 bases, framed from base 1. Ends trimmed: V by 5 bases, J by 6 bases; bases unmatched to a gene: 7. Naive and memory CD4+ T cells were separated from cryopreserved PBMCs through CD4 enrichment, which was followed by EasySep naive CD4+ T cell enrichment. For 10 days, sorted naive or memory CD4+ T cells (roughly 98,000) were cultured at a 1:1 ratio with T cell-depleted PBMCs and CEF peptides. In general, triplicate replicate wells were used for every peptide culture condition. Ficoll-Paque PLUS gradient centrifugation was used to isolate PBMCs from leukapheresis product or whole blood. The PBMCs went either fresh into the expansion assay or into cryopreservation at -140 degrees C. The QIAamp Micro DNA Kit was used to extract genomic DNA from the CD4+ T cells.

As concerns this clone: The antigen it recognizes is unknown. Base-call qualities are not available, and no considerably larger clone is one nucleotide away.

The material sequenced was memory CD4+ T cells from PBMCs, cultured in vitro. Taken with the paper, the label for cell subset or site translates to: memory (non-naive) CD4+ T cells. Recombination joined TRBV28 with TRBJ2-7; 10 bases in between match TRBD1. This clonotype was obtained from an adult with COVID-19. The CDR3 amino acid sequence is: CASSLDRGVGEQYF. The DNA sequence is TGTGCCAGCAGTCTGGACAGGGGGGTCGGCGAGCAGTACTTC. Extended through the reference TRBV28 and TRBJ2-7 proteins, this CDR3 yields the full variable domain: DVKVTQSSRYLVKRTGEKVFLECVQDMDHENMFWYRQDPGLGLRLIYFSYDVKMKEKGDIPEGYSVSREKKERFSLILESASTNQTSMYLCASSLDRGVGEQYFGPGTRLTVT.